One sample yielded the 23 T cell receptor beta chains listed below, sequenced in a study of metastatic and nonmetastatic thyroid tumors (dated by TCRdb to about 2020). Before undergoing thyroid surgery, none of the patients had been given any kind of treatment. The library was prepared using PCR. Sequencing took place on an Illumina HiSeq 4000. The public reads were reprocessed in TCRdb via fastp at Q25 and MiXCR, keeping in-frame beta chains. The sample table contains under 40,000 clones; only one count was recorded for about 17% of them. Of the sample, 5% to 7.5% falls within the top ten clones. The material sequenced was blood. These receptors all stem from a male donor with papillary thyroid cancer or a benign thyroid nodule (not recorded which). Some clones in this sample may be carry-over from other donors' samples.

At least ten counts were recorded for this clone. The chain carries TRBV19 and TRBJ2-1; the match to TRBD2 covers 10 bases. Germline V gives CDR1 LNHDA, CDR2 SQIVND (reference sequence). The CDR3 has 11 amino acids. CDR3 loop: CAASGRGEQFF. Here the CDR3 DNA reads TGTGCGGCGAGCGGGAGGGGTGAGCAGTTCTTC.

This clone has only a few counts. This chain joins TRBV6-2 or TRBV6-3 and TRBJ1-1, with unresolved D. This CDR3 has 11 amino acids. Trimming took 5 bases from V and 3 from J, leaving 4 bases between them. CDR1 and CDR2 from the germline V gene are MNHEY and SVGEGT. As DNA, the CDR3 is TGTGCCAGCAGTCGGGACACTGAAGCTTTCTTT. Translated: CASSRDTEAFF.

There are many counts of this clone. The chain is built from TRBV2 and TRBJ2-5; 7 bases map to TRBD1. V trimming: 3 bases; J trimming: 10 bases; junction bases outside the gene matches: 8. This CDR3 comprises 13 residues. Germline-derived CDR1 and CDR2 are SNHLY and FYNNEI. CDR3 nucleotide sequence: TGTGCCAGCAGTGAGCTGTGGCAGGGGGTCCAGTACTTC. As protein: CASSELWQGVQYF.

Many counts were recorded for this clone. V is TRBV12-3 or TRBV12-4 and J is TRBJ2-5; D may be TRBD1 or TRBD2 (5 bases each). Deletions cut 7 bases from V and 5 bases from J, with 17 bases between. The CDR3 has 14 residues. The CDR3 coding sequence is TGTGCCAGCAACCCTACGGGACGTCAGGAGACCCAGTACTTC. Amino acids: CASNPTGRQETQYF.

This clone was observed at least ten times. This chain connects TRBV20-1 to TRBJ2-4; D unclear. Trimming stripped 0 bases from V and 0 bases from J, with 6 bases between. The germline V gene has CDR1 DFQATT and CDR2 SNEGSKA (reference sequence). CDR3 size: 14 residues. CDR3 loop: CSAREAVAKNIQYF. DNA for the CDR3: TGCAGTGCTAGAGAGGCCGTAGCCAAAAACATTCAGTACTTC.

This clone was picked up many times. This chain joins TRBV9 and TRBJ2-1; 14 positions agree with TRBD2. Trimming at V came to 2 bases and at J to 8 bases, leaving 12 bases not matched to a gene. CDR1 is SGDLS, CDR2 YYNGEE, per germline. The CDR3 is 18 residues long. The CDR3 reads CASSVTFSGTSGGDEQFF. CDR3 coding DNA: TGTGCCAGCAGCGTCACGTTCTCGGGGACTAGCGGGGGAGATGAGCAGTTCTTC.

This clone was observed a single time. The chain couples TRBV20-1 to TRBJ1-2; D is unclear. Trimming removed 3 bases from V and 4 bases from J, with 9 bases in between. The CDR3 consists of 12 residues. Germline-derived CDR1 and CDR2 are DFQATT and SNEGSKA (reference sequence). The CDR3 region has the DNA TGCAGTGCTAGTGCTGTGGGCTATGGCTACACCTTC. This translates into CSASAVGYGYTF.

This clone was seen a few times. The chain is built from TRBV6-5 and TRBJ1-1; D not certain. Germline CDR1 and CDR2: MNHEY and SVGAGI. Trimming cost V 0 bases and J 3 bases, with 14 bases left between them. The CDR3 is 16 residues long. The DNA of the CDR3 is TGTGCCAGCAGTTACTCCCCAGCCCCCTTGGACACTGAAGCTTTCTTT. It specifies CASSYSPAPLDTEAFF.

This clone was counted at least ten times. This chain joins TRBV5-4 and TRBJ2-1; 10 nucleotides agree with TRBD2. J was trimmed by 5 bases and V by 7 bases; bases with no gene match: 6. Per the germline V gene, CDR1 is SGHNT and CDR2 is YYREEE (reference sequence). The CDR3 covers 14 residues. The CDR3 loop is CASWGLANNNEQFF. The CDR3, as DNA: TGTGCCAGCTGGGGACTAGCGAACAACAATGAGCAGTTCTTC.

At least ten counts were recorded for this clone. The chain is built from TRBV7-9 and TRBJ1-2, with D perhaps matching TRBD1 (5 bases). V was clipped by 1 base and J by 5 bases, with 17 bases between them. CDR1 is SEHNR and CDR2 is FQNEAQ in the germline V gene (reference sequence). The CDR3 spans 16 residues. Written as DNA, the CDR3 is TGTGCCAGCAGCTTAGAGTACGCCGTTGAGGGGTATGGCTACACCTTC. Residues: CASSLEYAVEGYGYTF.

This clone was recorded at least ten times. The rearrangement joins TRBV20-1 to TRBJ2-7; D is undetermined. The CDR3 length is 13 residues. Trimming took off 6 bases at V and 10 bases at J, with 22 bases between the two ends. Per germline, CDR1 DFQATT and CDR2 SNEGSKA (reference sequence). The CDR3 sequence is CSAGEVQAPPQYF. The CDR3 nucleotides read TGCAGTGCAGGCGAGGTTCAGGCCCCCCCTCAGTACTTC.

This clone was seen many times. The CDR3 region is CASSHAGTDTQYF. The CDR3 DNA follows: TGTGCCAGCAGCCACGCAGGAACAGATACGCAGTATTTT. This chain uses TRBV14 with TRBJ2-3; no clear D. The CDR3 consists of 13 residues. The V end lost 3 bases, the J end lost 3 bases, and 7 bases lay between the germline ends. Per germline, CDR1 SGHDN and CDR2 FVKESK.

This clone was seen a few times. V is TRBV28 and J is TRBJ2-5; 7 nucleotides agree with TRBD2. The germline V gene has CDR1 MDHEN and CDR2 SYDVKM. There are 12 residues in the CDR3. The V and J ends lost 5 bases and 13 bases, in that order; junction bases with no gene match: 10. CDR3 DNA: TGTGCCAGCAGTAGGCCTGGCGGGAGTAGGTACTTC. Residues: CASSRPGGSRYF.

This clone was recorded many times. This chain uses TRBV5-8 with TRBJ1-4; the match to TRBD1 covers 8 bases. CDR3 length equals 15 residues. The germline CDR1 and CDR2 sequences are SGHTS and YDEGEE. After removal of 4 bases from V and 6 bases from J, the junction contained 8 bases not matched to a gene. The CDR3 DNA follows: TGTGCCAGCAGCCTGAAACAGGGGGGAGATGAAAAACTGTTTTTT. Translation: CASSLKQGGDEKLFF.

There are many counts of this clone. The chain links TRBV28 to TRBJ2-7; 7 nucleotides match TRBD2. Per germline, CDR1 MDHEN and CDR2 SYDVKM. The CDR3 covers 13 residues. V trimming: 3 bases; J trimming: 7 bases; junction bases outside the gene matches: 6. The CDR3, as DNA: TGTGCCAGCAGTTTTGCGGGAGCATTAGAGCAGTACTTC. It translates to CASSFAGALEQYF.

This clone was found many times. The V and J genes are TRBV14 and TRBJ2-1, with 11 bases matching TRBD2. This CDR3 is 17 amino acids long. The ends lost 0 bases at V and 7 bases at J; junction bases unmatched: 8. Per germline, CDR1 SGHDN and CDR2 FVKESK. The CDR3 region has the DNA TGTGCCAGCAGCCAAGACCTACGACTAGCGGGAAGTAATGAGCAGTTCTTC. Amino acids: CASSQDLRLAGSNEQFF.

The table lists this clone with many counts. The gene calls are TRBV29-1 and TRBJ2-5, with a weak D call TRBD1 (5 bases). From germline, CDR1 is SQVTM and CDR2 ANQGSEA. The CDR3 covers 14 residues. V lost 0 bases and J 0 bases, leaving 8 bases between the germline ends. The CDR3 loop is CSVEDSRDQETQYF. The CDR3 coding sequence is TGCAGCGTTGAAGATTCCAGGGACCAAGAGACCCAGTACTTC. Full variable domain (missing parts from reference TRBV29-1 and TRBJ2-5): SAVISQKPSRDICQRGTSLTIQCQVDSQVTMMFWYRQQPGQSLTLIATANQGSEATYESGFVIDKFPISRPNLTFSTLTVSNMSPEDSSIYLCSVEDSRDQETQYFGPGTRLLVL.

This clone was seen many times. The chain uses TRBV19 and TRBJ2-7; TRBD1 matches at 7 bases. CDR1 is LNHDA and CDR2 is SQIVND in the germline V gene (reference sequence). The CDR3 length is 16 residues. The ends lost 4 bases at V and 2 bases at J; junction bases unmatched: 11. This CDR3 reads CASSKTGTAPTYEQYF. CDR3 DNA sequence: TGTGCCAGTAGTAAAACCGGGACAGCACCGACCTACGAGCAGTACTTC. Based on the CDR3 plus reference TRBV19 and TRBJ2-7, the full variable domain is DGGITQSPKYLFRKEGQNVTLSCEQNLNHDAMYWYRQDPGQGLRLIYYSQIVNDFQKGDIAEGYSVSREKKESFPLTVTSAQKNPTAFYLCASSKTGTAPTYEQYFGPGTRLTVT.

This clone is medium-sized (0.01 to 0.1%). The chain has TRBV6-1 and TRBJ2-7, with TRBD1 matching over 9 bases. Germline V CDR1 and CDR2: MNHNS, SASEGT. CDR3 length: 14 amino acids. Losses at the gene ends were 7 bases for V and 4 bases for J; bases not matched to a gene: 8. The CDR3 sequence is CASTQQGAAYEQYF. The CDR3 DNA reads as TGTGCCAGCACCCAACAGGGGGCCGCGTACGAGCAGTACTTC.

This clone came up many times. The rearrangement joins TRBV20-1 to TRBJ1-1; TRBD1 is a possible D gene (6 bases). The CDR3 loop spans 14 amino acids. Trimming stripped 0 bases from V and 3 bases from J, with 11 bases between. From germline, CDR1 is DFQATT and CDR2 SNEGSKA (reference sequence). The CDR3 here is CSARDLGGHTEAFF. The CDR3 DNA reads TGCAGTGCTAGAGATCTTGGGGGGCACACTGAAGCTTTCTTT.

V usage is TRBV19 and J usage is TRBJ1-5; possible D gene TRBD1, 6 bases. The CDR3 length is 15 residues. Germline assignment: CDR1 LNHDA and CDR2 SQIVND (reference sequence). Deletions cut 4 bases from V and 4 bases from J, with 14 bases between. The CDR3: CASSTTWDINQPQHF. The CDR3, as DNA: TGTGCCAGTAGTACCACTTGGGACATAAATCAGCCCCAGCATTTT.

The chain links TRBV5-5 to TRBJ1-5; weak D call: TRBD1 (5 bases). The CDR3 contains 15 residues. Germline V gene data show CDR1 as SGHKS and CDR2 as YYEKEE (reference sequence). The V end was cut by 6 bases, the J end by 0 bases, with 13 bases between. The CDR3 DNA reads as TGTGCCAGCACCTCGACAGAGTATAGCAATCAGCCCCAGCATTTT. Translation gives CASTSTEYSNQPQHF.

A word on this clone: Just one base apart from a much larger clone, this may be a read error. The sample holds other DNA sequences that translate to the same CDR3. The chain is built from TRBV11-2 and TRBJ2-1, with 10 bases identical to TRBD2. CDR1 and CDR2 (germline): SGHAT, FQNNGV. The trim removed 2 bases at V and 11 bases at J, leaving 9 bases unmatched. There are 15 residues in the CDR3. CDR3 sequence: CASSLSGLAGGKQFF. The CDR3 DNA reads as TGTGCCAGCAGCTTAAGTGGGTTAGCGGGGGGAAAGCAGTTCTTC.